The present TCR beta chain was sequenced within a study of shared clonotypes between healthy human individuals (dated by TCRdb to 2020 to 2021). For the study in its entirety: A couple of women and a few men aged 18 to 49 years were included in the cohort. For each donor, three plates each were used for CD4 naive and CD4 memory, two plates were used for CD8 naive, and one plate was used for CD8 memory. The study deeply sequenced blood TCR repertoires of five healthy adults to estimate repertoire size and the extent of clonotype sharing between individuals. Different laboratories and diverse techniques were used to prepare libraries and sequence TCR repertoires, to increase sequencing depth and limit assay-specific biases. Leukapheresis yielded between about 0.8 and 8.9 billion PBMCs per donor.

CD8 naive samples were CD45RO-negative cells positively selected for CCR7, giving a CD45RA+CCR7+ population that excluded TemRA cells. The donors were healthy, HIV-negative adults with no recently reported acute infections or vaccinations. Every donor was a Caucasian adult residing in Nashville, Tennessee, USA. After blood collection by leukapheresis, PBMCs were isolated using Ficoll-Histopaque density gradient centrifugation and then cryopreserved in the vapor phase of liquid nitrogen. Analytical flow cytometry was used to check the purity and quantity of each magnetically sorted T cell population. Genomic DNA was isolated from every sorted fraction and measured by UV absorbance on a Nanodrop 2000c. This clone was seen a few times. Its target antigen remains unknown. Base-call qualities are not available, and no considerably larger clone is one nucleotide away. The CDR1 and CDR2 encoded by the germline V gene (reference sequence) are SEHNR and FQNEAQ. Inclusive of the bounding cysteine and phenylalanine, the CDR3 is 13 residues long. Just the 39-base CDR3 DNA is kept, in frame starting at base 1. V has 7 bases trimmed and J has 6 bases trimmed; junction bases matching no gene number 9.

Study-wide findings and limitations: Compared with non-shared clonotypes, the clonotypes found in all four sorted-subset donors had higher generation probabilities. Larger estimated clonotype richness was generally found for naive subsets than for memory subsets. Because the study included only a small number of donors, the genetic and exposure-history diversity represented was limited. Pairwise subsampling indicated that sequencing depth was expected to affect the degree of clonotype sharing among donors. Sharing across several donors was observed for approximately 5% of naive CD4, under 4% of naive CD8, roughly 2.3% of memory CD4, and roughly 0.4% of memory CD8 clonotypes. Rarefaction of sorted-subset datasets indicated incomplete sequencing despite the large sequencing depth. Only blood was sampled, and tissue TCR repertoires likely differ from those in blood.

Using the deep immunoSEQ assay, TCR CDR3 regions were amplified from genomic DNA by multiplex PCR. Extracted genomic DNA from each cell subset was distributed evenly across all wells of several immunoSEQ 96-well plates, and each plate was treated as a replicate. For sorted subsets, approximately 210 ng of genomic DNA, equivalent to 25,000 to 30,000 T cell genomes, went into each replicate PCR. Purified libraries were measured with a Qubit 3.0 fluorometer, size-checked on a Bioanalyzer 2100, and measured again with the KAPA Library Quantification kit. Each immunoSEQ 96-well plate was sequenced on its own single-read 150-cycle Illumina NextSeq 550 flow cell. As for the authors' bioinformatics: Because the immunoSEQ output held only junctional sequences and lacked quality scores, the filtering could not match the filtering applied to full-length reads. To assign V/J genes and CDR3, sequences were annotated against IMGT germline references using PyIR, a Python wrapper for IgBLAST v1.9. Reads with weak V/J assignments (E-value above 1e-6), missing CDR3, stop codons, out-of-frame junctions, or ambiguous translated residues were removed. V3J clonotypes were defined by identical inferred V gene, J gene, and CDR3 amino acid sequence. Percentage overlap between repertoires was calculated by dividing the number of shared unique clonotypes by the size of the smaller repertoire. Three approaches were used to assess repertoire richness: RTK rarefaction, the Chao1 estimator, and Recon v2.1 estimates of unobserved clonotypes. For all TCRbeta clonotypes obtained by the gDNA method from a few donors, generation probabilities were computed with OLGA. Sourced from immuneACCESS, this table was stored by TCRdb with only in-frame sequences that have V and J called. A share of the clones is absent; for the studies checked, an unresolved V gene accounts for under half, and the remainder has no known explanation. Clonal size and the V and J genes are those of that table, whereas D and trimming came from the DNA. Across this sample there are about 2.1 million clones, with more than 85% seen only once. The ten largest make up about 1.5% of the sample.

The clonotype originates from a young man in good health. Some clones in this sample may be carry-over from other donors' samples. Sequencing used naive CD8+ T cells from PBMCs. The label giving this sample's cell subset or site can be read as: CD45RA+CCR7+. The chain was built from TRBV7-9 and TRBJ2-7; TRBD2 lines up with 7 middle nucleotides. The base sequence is TGTGCCAGCACCCCCCCGCGGGGGACCGAGCAGTACTTC. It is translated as CASTPPRGTEQYF.